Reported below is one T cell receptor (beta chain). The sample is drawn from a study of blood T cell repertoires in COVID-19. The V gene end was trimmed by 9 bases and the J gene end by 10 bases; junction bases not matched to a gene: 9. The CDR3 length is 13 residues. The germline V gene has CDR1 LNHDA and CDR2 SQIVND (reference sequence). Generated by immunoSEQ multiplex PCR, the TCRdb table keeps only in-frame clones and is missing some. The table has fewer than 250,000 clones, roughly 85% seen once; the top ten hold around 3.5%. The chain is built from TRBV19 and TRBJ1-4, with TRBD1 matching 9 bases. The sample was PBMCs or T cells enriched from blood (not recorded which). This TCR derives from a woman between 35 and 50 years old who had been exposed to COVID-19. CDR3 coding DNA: TGTGCCAGCACACAGGGGGCCGTACGAAAACTGTTTTTT. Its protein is CASTQGAVRKLFF.